This TCR beta chain was observed in a study of T cells in Graves' hyperthyroidism and ophthalmopathy. The study's findings and limits: Most thyroid clonotypes expanded above 0.001 were also detected in blood.

No ophthalmopathy progression within 18 months constituted stable Graves' hyperthyroidism. The length of the CDR3 is 12 residues. Trimming cost V 6 bases and J 2 bases, with 7 bases left between them. Comments on this clonotype: Its antigen is not identified.

Using RNA transcripts as the source, TCR beta CDR3 regions were amplified. HTBI primers were the set used in a first-round RT-PCR of the TCR CDR3. TCRdb fed the multiplex PCR reads into MiXCR, producing one record per CDR3 protein. The sample contains some 180,000 distinct CDR3 sequences, 17% of which appear only once. The chain carries TRBV12-3 or TRBV12-4 and TRBJ1-1; no definite D call. The TCR was taken from a woman aged 50 to 65 with Graves' hyperthyroidism. Material for sequencing was blood. In DNA, the CDR3 is TGTGCCAGCAGCACGGCCAACACTGAAGCTTTCTTT. It encodes CASSTANTEAFF.